The T cell receptor beta chain under discussion was sequenced for a study of PD-L1 blockade in urothelial cancer. Background on the study: The patients' atezolizumab therapy, 1,200 mg intravenously every 3 weeks, started in 2014. Patients with male sex and bladder-origin urothelial cancer accounted for about 85% of the roughly 30 enrolled. Blood samples had a median of around 150,000 T cells.

TCRdb keeps only in-frame clones here, not all; method: immunoSEQ multiplex PCR. The table shows 40,000 to 45,000 clones, with roughly 84% occurring only once. As for time point: peripheral blood 6 weeks after treatment start. Each patient supplied 1 to 8 pretreatment and on-treatment samples. V shed 0 bases and J 6 bases; nucleotides not matched to a gene: 7. The CDR3 is made up of 16 amino acids. Germline lookup yields CDR1 SGHRS and CDR2 YFSETQ. The sequencing here drew on PBMCs, taken around atezolizumab (anti-PD-L1) treatment. This TCR was sampled from an older man with urothelial cancer. The rearrangement links TRBV5-1 to TRBJ2-1, with TRBD2 identical over 9 bases. CDR3 nucleotide sequence: TGCGCCAGCAGCTTGGGCGCGGGAGGGGAGCGCAATGAGCAGTTCTTC. Amino acids: CASSLGAGGERNEQFF.